A single sample gave rise to the 10 T cell receptor beta chains below, sequenced in a study of liver allograft versus peripheral blood T cells. In the study overall: Peripheral blood of the recipients supplied T cell receptor repertoires that were compared with those in transplanted livers.

TCRdb analysed the reads with MiXCR anew, one entry per CDR3 protein. The sample yields about 13,000 distinct CDR3 sequences, around 18% seen once. Receptors were obtained from a human patient who had a liver transplant. Some T cells may be the graft donor's.

This clonotype is labeled as medium-sized. The chain carries TRBV27 and TRBJ2-1; 7 bases are a match to TRBD2. The CDR3 contains 12 residues. V trimming: 5 bases; J trimming: 7 bases; junction bases outside the gene matches: 2. Per germline, CDR1 MNHEY and CDR2 SMNVEV (reference sequence). In DNA, the CDR3 is TGTGCCAGCAGTGAGCGGGGTAATGAGCAGTTCTTC. This gives the protein CASSERGNEQFF.

This chain connects TRBV5-4 to TRBJ2-7, with D perhaps TRBD2 (5 bases). In germline, CDR1 is SGHNT, CDR2 YYREEE (reference sequence). The CDR3 sequence is 14 residues long. The ends were cut back, 2 bases at V and 0 bases at J, with 9 bases in the middle. The CDR3 loop reads CASSFTGSSYEQYF. The CDR3 DNA reads TGTGCCAGCAGCTTTACGGGGAGCTCCTACGAGCAGTACTTC.

This clonotype was seen more than once but under ten times. V is TRBV7-2 and J is TRBJ1-1, with D tentatively TRBD1 (6 bases). The CDR3 runs to 15 residues. V was trimmed by 4 bases and J by 1 base, leaving 13 bases between them. The germline V gene encodes CDR1 SGHTA and CDR2 FQGNSA. CDR3 region: CASSSPGHRNTEAFF. The CDR3, as DNA: TGTGCCAGCAGCTCCCCGGGACACAGGAACACTGAAGCTTTCTTT.

This clonotype was counted at least ten times. CDR3 sequence reads: CASLGQDVAANVLTF. The CDR3 DNA reads TGTGCCAGCCTCGGACAGGATGTTGCGGCCAACGTCCTGACTTTC. This rearrangement joins TRBV7-9 to TRBJ2-6; 7 nucleotides align to TRBD1. The CDR3 extends over 15 amino acids. Losses at the gene ends were 8 bases for V and 6 bases for J; bases not matched to a gene: 10. The germline CDR1 and CDR2 sequences are SEHNR and FQNEAQ (reference sequence).

The chain recombines TRBV20-1 with TRBJ2-7; 13 nucleotides align to TRBD2. V lost 5 bases to trimming and J lost 2 bases; unmatched junction nucleotides: 3. Germline-derived CDR1 and CDR2 are DFQATT and SNEGSKA (reference sequence). The CDR3 sequence is 14 residues long. The DNA of the CDR3 is TGCAGTGCTGGACTAGCGGGAGAACCCTACGAGCAGTACTTC. Translating it yields CSAGLAGEPYEQYF.

The rearrangement uses TRBV6-2 or TRBV6-3 and TRBJ1-2, with 8 bases aligning to TRBD1. CDR3 length: 17 amino acids. V lost 6 bases to trimming and J lost 6 bases; unmatched junction nucleotides: 18. Looked up from germline, CDR1 is MNHEY and CDR2 is SVGEGT. The DNA of the CDR3 is TGTGCCAGCAGGAGGGGGACAGGTACCCAAGGGGTCGATGGCTACACCTTC. Translated, it gives CASRRGTGTQGVDGYTF.

At least ten counts were recorded for this clonotype. V usage is TRBV10-3 and J usage is TRBJ1-3; D not resolved. The CDR3 consists of 16 residues. Trimming removed 4 bases from V and 0 bases from J, with 13 bases in between. CDR1 and CDR2 (germline): ENHRY, SYGVKD. CDR3 sequence reads: CAISVIAVASGNTIYF. Here the CDR3 DNA reads TGTGCCATCAGTGTTATTGCGGTCGCCTCTGGAAACACCATATATTTT.

By frequency in the sample, this clonotype is medium-sized. The CDR3 reads CASSSPRAGDGYGYTF. In DNA form, the CDR3 reads TGTGCCAGCAGTTCCCCTAGGGCAGGGGATGGCTATGGCTACACCTTC. V usage is TRBV28 and J usage is TRBJ1-2; D perhaps matches TRBD1 (6 bases). Trimming removed 4 bases from V and 4 bases from J, with 19 bases in between. CDR1 is MDHEN, CDR2 SYDVKM, per germline. The CDR3 totals 16 residues.

The chain uses TRBV9 and TRBJ2-2; the D is unclear. With 4 bases removed from V and 7 bases from J, the gap between germline ends came to 8 bases. Germline CDR1 SGDLS, CDR2 YYNGEE. This CDR3 has 12 residues. The DNA for the CDR3 is TGTGCCAGCAGCTCCTTGGGCGGGGAGCTGTTTTTT. Translated, it gives CASSSLGGELFF.

This clonotype turned up a few times. V gene TRBV6-2 or TRBV6-3 combines with J gene TRBJ2-1, with unresolved D. Trimming left V 0 bases short and J 2 bases short, with 2 bases between. Germline-derived CDR1 and CDR2 are MNHEY and SVGEGT. CDR3 size: 13 residues. The CDR3 loop is CASSYSTYNEQFF. The CDR3 nucleotides read TGTGCCAGCAGTTACTCCACCTACAATGAGCAGTTCTTC.